This TCR beta chain derives from a study of T cells in Graves' hyperthyroidism and ophthalmopathy. At the level of the study: Before treatment of any kind, peripheral blood was taken at initial diagnosis.

The CDR3 regions of TCR beta were amplified from RNA transcripts. Primed by the HTBI set, a first-round RT-PCR was run on the TCR CDR3. One entry per CDR3 protein results from TCRdb running MiXCR on the multiplex PCR reads. This table has hundreds of thousands of distinct CDR3 sequences, 12% to 15% appearing once. Germline CDR1 and CDR2: SGHTA and FQGNSA. V was cut by 2 bases and J by 1 base, with 9 bases left in between. The CDR3 extends over 15 amino acids. Many counts were recorded for this clonotype. This sequence was found in a woman under 30 with Graves' hyperthyroidism. Sequencing was performed on blood. The chain links TRBV7-2 to TRBJ1-5; D not certain. The CDR3 DNA sequence: TGTGCCAGCAGCTTACTAGGGTCGAGCAATCAGCCCCAGCATTTT. As protein: CASSLLGSSNQPQHF.